The 13 T cell receptor beta chains in this list originate from one sample, sequenced in a study of blood T cells in healthy people across ages. Sample-barcoded 5' priming and a J-beta primer mix drove a second PCR of roughly 7 to 11 cycles. MiXCR was run by TCRdb on the 5' RACE reads, yielding one entry per CDR3 protein. Of 1.6 million or so distinct CDR3 sequences listed, roughly 32% are singletons. Sequencing was carried out using blood. The receptors shown here come from a woman in her 30s in good health.

This clonotype was seen a few times. The rearrangement uses TRBV5-1 and TRBJ2-3; no firm D call. Germline lookup yields CDR1 SGHRS and CDR2 YFSETQ. V was cut by 2 bases and J by 6 bases, with 16 bases left in between. The CDR3 contains 15 residues. The CDR3 nucleotides are TGCGCCAGCAGCTTAGAACACCGACCAGCCGATACGCAGTATTTT. Protein: CASSLEHRPADTQYF.

The rearrangement uses TRBV4-1 and TRBJ2-1; D perhaps matches TRBD1 (5 bases). The CDR3 is 15 amino acids. CDR1 MGHRA and CDR2 YSYEKL come from the germline V gene. Trimming shortened V by 3 bases and J by 6 bases, and 15 bases separated the two germline ends. The CDR3 region has the DNA TGCGCCAGCAGCCATCCAGGGCGGATCGGCAATGAGCAGTTCTTC. It translates to CASSHPGRIGNEQFF.

As to this clonotype: A much bigger clone sits one base away, suggesting this may be a read error. The chain carries TRBV12-3 or TRBV12-4 and TRBJ2-7, with D tentatively TRBD1 or TRBD2 (5 bases each). The assigned J gene may be wrong: the sequence end matches TRBJ2-5 better. There are 16 residues in the CDR3. This CDR3 reads CASSFRGTPIGETQYF. The CDR3 nucleotides read TGTGCCAGCAGTTTTCGGGGCACACCTATCGGGGAGACCCAGTACTTC.

A few counts support this clonotype. The chain is built from TRBV3-1 and TRBJ2-5; the match to TRBD2 covers 8 bases. Trimming cost V 5 bases and J 5 bases; bases outside gene matches: 16. CDR3 length equals 17 residues. CDR1 is LGHDT and CDR2 is YNNKEL in the germline V gene (reference sequence). CDR3 protein: CASSKSFFGGAGETQYF. In DNA, the CDR3 is TGTGCCAGCAGCAAAAGCTTTTTCGGGGGGGCCGGGGAGACCCAGTACTTC.

This chain joins TRBV20-1 and TRBJ2-5; 11 positions match TRBD2. Germline trimming cut 0 bases from V and 1 base from J; bases unmatched to any gene: 4. Per the germline V gene, CDR1 is DFQATT and CDR2 is SNEGSKA (reference sequence). The CDR3 loop spans 16 amino acids. CDR3 in DNA: TGCAGTGCTAGAGATCTAGGGACTAGCGGCCAAGAGACCCAGTACTTC. Residues: CSARDLGTSGQETQYF.

The table lists this clonotype with many counts. J is TRBJ2-1 and V is TRBV11-2; TRBD2 agrees at 15 bases. This CDR3 region has 14 residues. The V gene's germline CDR1 is SGHAT and CDR2 FQNNGV. The ends lost 5 bases at V and 15 bases at J; junction bases unmatched: 8. In DNA form, the CDR3 reads TGTGCCAGCAGCGCCGGACTAGCGGGGGGGGGTTCGTTCTTC. It encodes CASSAGLAGGGSFF.

CDR3 region: CASSPEVLTSYGYTF. The CDR3 DNA reads as TGTGCCAGCTCACCAGAAGTCTTGACAAGCTATGGCTACACCTTC. This chain joins TRBV18 and TRBJ1-2, with unresolved D. V was trimmed by 2 bases and J by 4 bases, leaving 14 bases between them. The CDR3 has 15 amino acids. Germline values: CDR1 KGHSH, CDR2 LQKENI.

There are a few counts of this clonotype. The chain joins TRBV7-8 to TRBJ2-5, with D possibly matching TRBD2 (5 bases). The V end lost 5 bases, the J end lost 5 bases, and 18 bases lay between the germline ends. CDR1 SGHVS and CDR2 FQNEAQ come from the germline V gene. This CDR3 is built from 15 residues. CDR3 in amino acids: CASSTRTINKETQYF. The CDR3 coding sequence is TGTGCCAGCAGCACTAGGACCATTAACAAGGAGACCCAGTACTTC.

As regards this clonotype: At one of its ends the junction is not consistent with the germline gene, which may arise from a read error. The gene calls are TRBV11-2 and TRBJ2-2, with a tentative D call TRBD1 (6 bases). The CDR3 length is 17 residues. The germline gives CDR1 SGHAT, CDR2 FQNNGV. CDR3 sequence (DNA): TGTGCCGGCAGCTTCAGGGGAACCACCGCGAACACCGGGGAGCTGTTTTTT. Translating gives CAGSFRGTTANTGELFF.

Comment on this clonotype: Given a much more abundant clone one base away, this may be a read error. The rearrangement links TRBV5-1 to TRBJ2-3; a possible D gene is TRBD2 (6 bases). V was trimmed by 3 bases and J by 2 bases, leaving 13 bases between them. CDR3 length: 15 residues. Germline CDR1 SGHRS, CDR2 YFSETQ. Here the CDR3 reads CASSWTGGTTDTQYF. CDR3 in DNA: TGCGCCAGCAGCTGGACTGGCGGGACCACAGATACGCAGTATTTT.

The sample holds a few counts of this clonotype. The chain recombines TRBV2 with TRBJ2-3; TRBD2 agrees at 11 bases. The CDR3 loop spans 16 amino acids. The germline V gene encodes CDR1 SNHLY and CDR2 FYNNEI. V dropped 1 base and J dropped 4; count of bases not matched to a gene: 4. The CDR3 DNA follows: TGTGCCAGCAGTGAAGGGGGACTAGCGGTATCAGATACGCAGTATTTT. Translated: CASSEGGLAVSDTQYF.

J is TRBJ1-2 and V is TRBV6-1; 8 nucleotides agree with TRBD1. Losses at the gene ends were 0 bases for V and 7 bases for J; bases not matched to a gene: 10. Germline V gene data show CDR1 as MNHNS and CDR2 as SASEGT. CDR3 length: 16 amino acids. CDR3 in amino acids: CASSEAYGQGIFGYTF. CDR3 bases: TGTGCCAGCAGTGAAGCGTACGGACAGGGAATTTTTGGCTACACCTTC.

This chain connects TRBV5-1 to TRBJ2-5; D might be TRBD2 (5 bases). V dropped 2 bases and J dropped 4 bases, with 9 bases sitting between them. Germline CDR1 reads SGHRS; CDR2 reads YFSETQ. CDR3 size: 13 residues. CDR3 protein: CASSFEGVETQYF. For the CDR3, the DNA is TGCGCCAGCAGCTTTGAGGGAGTAGAGACCCAGTACTTC.